This TCR beta chain was sequenced during a study of T cell responses to AZD1222 COVID-19 vaccine. Findings and limits, study-wide: Clonal diversity was possibly underestimated, and the donors were mostly white British, with more females.

Measured with immunoSEQ multiplex PCR; TCRdb has only the in-frame clones, and not every one. The table lists nearly 110,000 clones, around 90% of them singletons, with 5.5% to 8% in the top ten. About this clone: The target antigen is unknown.

Material: peripheral blood, obtained on day 0 of AZD1222 vaccination. This clonotype was obtained from an adult in good health.

CDR3 loop: CASTRVREQYF. The CDR3 coding sequence is TGTGCCAGCACCAGGGTCCGCGAGCAGTACTTC. This chain joins TRBV6-5 and TRBJ2-7; TRBD1 is a possible D gene (5 bases). Germline V lookup: CDR1 MNHEY, CDR2 SVGAGI. V lost 7 bases and J lost 6, with 10 bases in between. The CDR3 is 11 amino acids.